The 13 T cell receptor beta chains below were found in one sample sequenced in a study of cytomegalovirus exposure and HLA in healthy donors. The PCR contained 60 Vbeta and 13 Jbeta primers. Only in-frame clones appear in the TCRdb table, and some are missing; sequencing was by immunoSEQ multiplex PCR. Of 150,000 to 200,000 clones detected, around two thirds appear once; the ten largest clones hold under 3%. The sequencing input was PBMCs. These receptors were obtained from a man aged 40-49 years in good health and CMV-seronegative.

This clone was picked up a small number of times. This chain joins TRBV5-6 and TRBJ2-5; possible D gene TRBD2, 6 bases. This CDR3 region has 14 residues. The germline V and J ends were trimmed by 6 bases and 5 bases, with 17 bases remaining between them. CDR1 and CDR2 from the germline V gene are SGHDT and YYEEEE. This CDR3 reads CASNTPGRGETQYF. The CDR3, as DNA: TGTGCCAGCAACACACCAGGACGGGGGGAGACCCAGTACTTC.

This clone was counted a few times. The rearrangement links TRBV5-4 to TRBJ1-2, with D possibly matching TRBD1 (6 bases). Trimming shortened V by 0 bases and J by 8 bases, and 14 bases separated the two germline ends. This CDR3 has 14 residues. Germline values: CDR1 SGHNT, CDR2 YYREEE (reference sequence). This CDR3 reads CASSLGDRMRGYTF. The DNA of the CDR3 is TGTGCCAGCAGCTTGGGCGACAGGATGAGGGGCTACACCTTC.

This chain joins TRBV6-4 and TRBJ2-5; 7 nucleotides line up with TRBD2. V lost 4 bases to trimming and J lost 11 bases; unmatched junction nucleotides: 19. The CDR3 is made up of 16 amino acids. CDR1 and CDR2 from the germline V gene are MRHNA and SNTAGT. The CDR3 spells CASSGTITTSPLEQYF. The DNA of the CDR3 is TGTGCCAGCAGTGGCACCATCACGACTAGCCCCCTGGAGCAGTACTTC.

Only a few counts were recorded for this clone. This chain connects TRBV19 to TRBJ2-2; maybe TRBD1 (6 bases). V lost 11 bases and J lost 7, with 14 bases in between. Germline loops: CDR1 LNHDA, CDR2 SQIVND (reference sequence). The CDR3 consists of 12 residues. CDR3 amino acids: CAGGRWGGELFF. The CDR3 DNA follows: TGTGCCGGGGGCCGTTGGGGCGGGGAGCTGTTTTTT.

This chain uses TRBV30 with TRBJ1-4, with 7 bases that match TRBD1. This CDR3 comprises 13 residues. The V and J ends lost 8 bases and 3 bases, in that order; junction bases with no gene match: 6. CDR1 and CDR2 from the germline V gene are GTSNPN and SVGIG (reference sequence). The CDR3 coding sequence is TGTGCCGGTAGGGGGCGAGCTAATGAAAAACTGTTTTTT. Protein: CAGRGRANEKLFF.

The chain couples TRBV2 to TRBJ2-3; 10 bases fit TRBD2. The germline gives CDR1 SNHLY, CDR2 FYNNEI. The junction had 2 bases not matched to a gene; V was cut back by 7 bases and J by 1 base. The CDR3 runs to 14 residues. CDR3 sequence reads: CASTGTSGTDTQYF. DNA of the CDR3: TGTGCCAGCACCGGGACTAGCGGCACAGATACGCAGTATTTT.

J is TRBJ2-1 and V is TRBV29-1, with D possibly matching TRBD2 (6 bases). The CDR3 sequence is 13 residues long. V was shortened by 4 bases and J by 6 bases, with 13 bases between the two germline ends. The germline CDR1 and CDR2 sequences are SQVTM and ANQGSEA. The CDR3 spells CSVAGVRSNEQFF. CDR3 nucleotide sequence: TGCAGCGTTGCGGGAGTACGGTCCAATGAGCAGTTCTTC.

The chain employs TRBV5-1 and TRBJ2-3, with 9 bases fitting TRBD2. CDR3 length: 15 residues. V lost 4 bases, J lost 4 bases, and 7 bases stayed unmatched. Per the germline V gene, CDR1 is SGHRS and CDR2 is YFSETQ. CDR3 residues: CASSILGLASDTQYF. The CDR3 DNA follows: TGCGCCAGCAGCATCCTGGGACTAGCCTCAGATACGCAGTATTTT.

The table lists this clone with a few counts. This chain links TRBV5-5 with TRBJ2-5, with unresolved D. V was pared by 1 base and J by 4 bases, with 14 bases between. The CDR3 consists of 15 residues. The V gene's germline CDR1 is SGHKS and CDR2 YYEKEE (reference sequence). The CDR3 DNA is TGTGCCAGCAGCTTGAACCCCTCTAGAGCAGAGACCCAGTACTTC. Translating gives CASSLNPSRAETQYF.

This chain uses TRBV29-1 with TRBJ1-1; D may be TRBD1 (5 bases). This CDR3 spans 13 amino acids. Trimming stripped 2 bases from V and 1 base from J, with 8 bases between. CDR1 is SQVTM and CDR2 is ANQGSEA in the germline V gene. CDR3 protein: CSVETGSNTEAFF. The CDR3 DNA sequence: TGCAGCGTTGAAACAGGATCGAACACTGAAGCTTTCTTT.

The rearrangement links TRBV7-6 to TRBJ2-1; 11 bases are shared with TRBD2. V shed 5 bases, J shed 4 bases, and the junction held 7 bases outside the gene matches. The CDR3 sequence is 16 residues long. Germline V gives CDR1 SGHVS, CDR2 FNYEAQ. In DNA, the CDR3 is TGTGCCAGCAGCAAAATAGCGGGGGGGCTATACAATGAGCAGTTCTTC. This translates into CASSKIAGGLYNEQFF. The whole variable domain, remainder taken from reference TRBV7-6 and TRBJ2-1, is GAGVSQSPRYKVTKRGQDVALRCDPISGHVSLYWYRQALGQGPEFLTYFNYEAQQDKSGLPNDRFSAERPEGSISTLTIQRTEQRDSAMYRCASSKIAGGLYNEQFFGPGTRLTVL.

The J gene is TRBJ2-5, the V gene TRBV5-1; TRBD2 agrees at 12 bases. The V and J ends lost 1 base and 5 bases, in that order; junction bases with no gene match: 9. The germline gives CDR1 SGHRS, CDR2 YFSETQ. This CDR3 is built from 17 residues. Here the CDR3 reads CASSLLPTSGGPETQYF. DNA for the CDR3: TGCGCCAGCAGCTTGTTGCCTACTAGCGGGGGGCCGGAGACCCAGTACTTC.

The rearrangement joins TRBV7-2 to TRBJ2-3, with TRBD2 matching 13 bases. J was trimmed by 5 bases and V by 5 bases; bases with no gene match: 10. Germline values: CDR1 SGHTA, CDR2 FQGNSA. The CDR3 contains 17 residues. The CDR3 is CASSRRTSGSMIDTQYF. The CDR3 DNA sequence: TGTGCCAGCAGCCGCCGGACTAGCGGGAGTATGATAGATACGCAGTATTTT.